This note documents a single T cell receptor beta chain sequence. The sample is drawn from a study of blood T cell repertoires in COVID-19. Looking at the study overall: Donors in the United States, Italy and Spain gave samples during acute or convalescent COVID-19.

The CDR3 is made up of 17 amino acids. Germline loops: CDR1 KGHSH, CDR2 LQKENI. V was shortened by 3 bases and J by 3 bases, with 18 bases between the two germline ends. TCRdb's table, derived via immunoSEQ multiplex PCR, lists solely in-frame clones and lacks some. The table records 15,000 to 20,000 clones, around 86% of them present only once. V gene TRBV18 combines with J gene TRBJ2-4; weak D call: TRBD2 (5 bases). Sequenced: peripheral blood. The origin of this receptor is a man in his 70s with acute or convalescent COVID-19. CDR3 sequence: CASSPRIMGGLKNIQYF. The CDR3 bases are TGTGCCAGCTCACCGAGGATTATGGGCGGACTCAAAAACATTCAGTACTTC.